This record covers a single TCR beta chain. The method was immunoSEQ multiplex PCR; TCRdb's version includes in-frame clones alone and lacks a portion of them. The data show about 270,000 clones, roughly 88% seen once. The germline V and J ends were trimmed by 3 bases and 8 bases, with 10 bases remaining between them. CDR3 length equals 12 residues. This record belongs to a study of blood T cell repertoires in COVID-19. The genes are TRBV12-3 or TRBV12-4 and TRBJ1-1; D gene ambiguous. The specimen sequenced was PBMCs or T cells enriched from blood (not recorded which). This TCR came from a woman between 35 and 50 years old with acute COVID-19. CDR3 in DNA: TGTGCCAGCAGTTTCGATACCAGAGAAGCTTTCTTT. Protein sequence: CASSFDTREAFF.